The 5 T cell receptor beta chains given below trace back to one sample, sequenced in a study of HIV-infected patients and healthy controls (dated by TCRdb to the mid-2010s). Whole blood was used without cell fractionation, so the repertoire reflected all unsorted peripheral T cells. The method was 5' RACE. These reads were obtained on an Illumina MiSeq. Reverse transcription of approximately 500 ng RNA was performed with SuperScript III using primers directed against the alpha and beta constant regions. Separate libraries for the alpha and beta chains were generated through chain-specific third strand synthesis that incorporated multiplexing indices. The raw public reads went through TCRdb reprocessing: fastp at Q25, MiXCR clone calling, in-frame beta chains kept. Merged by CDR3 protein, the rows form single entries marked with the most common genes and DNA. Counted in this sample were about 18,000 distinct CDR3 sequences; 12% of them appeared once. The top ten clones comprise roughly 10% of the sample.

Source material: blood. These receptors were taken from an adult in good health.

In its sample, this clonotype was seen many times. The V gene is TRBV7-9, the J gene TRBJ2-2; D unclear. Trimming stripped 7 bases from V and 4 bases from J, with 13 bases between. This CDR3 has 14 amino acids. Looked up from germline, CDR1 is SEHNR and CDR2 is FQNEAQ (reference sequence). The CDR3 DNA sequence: TGTGCCAGCACCCTTCTGGGCCTCACCGGGGAGCTGTTTTTT. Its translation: CASTLLGLTGELFF.

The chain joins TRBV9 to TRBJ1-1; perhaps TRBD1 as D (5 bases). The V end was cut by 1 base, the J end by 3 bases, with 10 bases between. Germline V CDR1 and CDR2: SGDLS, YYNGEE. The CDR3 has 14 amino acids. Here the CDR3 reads CASSVNQGDTEAFF. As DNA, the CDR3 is TGTGCCAGCAGCGTAAATCAGGGTGACACTGAAGCTTTCTTT.

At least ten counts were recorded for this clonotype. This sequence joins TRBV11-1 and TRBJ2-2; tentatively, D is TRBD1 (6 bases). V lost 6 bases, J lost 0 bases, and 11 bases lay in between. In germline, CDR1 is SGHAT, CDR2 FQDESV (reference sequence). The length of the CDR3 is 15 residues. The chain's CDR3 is CASSRTDANTGELFF. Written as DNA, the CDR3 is TGTGCCAGCAGTCGGACAGACGCGAACACCGGGGAGCTGTTTTTT.

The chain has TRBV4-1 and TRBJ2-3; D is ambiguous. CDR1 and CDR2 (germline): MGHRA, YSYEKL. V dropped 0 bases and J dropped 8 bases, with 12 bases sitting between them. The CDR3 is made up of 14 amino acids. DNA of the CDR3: TGCGCCAGCAGCCAAGATATAAGGGTCTTTACGCAGTATTTT. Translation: CASSQDIRVFTQYF.

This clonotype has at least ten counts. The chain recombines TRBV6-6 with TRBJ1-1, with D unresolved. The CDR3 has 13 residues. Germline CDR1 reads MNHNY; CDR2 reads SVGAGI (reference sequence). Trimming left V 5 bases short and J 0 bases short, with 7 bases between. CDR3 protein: CASSDEVNTEAFF. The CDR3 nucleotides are TGTGCCAGCAGTGATGAGGTGAACACTGAAGCTTTCTTT.